Listed below are T cell receptor beta chains from one sample, sequenced in a study of shared clonotypes between healthy human individuals. The method was immunoSEQ multiplex PCR; TCRdb's version includes in-frame clones alone and lacks a portion of them. The sample contains fewer than 3 million clones, around 93% of which appear only once. Sequencing was done on a sample of naive CD4+ T cells from PBMCs. The receptors originated from a man between 18 and 35 years old in good health. Some clones in this sample may be carry-over from other donors' samples. The CDR3 runs from the conserved cysteine through the conserved F or W. Each record gives: D gene, V gene, J gene, CDR3 DNA, CDR3 protein. The D gene is left open where the match is weak.

d_gene: .
v_gene: TRBV4-3
j_gene: TRBJ1-4
CDR3nt: TGCGCCAGCAGCCAAGCGAGGGGGACCTGGAGGATCCAGCGGGACGGTGAAAAACTGTTTTTT
CDR3aa: CASSQARGTWRIQRDGEKLFF

d_gene: TRBD2
v_gene: TRBV19
j_gene: TRBJ2-3
CDR3nt: TGTGCCAGTGCCCGGACTAGCGGCACAGATACGCAGTATTTT
CDR3aa: CASARTSGTDTQYF

d_gene: .
v_gene: TRBV7-3
j_gene: TRBJ2-2
CDR3nt: TGTGCCAGCAGCGTGCAGGGTTTCCCGAACACCGGGGAGCTGTTTTTT
CDR3aa: CASSVQGFPNTGELFF

d_gene: .
v_gene: TRBV18
j_gene: TRBJ1-3
CDR3nt: TGTGCCAGCTCACCACTTACAGGGTCTGGAAACACCATATATTTT
CDR3aa: CASSPLTGSGNTIYF

d_gene: .
v_gene: TRBV15
j_gene: TRBJ2-5
CDR3nt: TGTGCCACCAGCAGAGATCTTCAAGAGACCCAGTACTTC
CDR3aa: CATSRDLQETQYF

d_gene: .
v_gene: TRBV28
j_gene: TRBJ1-1
CDR3nt: TGTGCCAGCAGCGGGCGGGACGGTTCCCCTGAAGCTTTCTTT
CDR3aa: CASSGRDGSPEAFF

d_gene: .
v_gene: TRBV5-1
j_gene: TRBJ2-6
CDR3nt: TGCGCCAGCAGCCCCCCCCGCGGGACAGTTGTTGAGGGGGCCAACGTCCTGACTTTC
CDR3aa: CASSPPRGTVVEGANVLTF

d_gene: .
v_gene: TRBV2
j_gene: TRBJ1-2
CDR3nt: TGTGCCAGCAGTCGGGACACTGGGACGAGTGGCTACACCTTC
CDR3aa: CASSRDTGTSGYTF

d_gene: .
v_gene: TRBV28
j_gene: TRBJ1-6
CDR3nt: TGTGCCAGCAGTTTGGTATTATATAATTCACCCCTCCACTTT
CDR3aa: CASSLVLYNSPLHF

d_gene: TRBD2
v_gene: TRBV18
j_gene: TRBJ2-7
CDR3nt: TGTGCCAGCTCACTGGGACTAAGCTCCGAGCAGTACTTC
CDR3aa: CASSLGLSSEQYF

d_gene: .
v_gene: TRBV25-1
j_gene: TRBJ1-2
CDR3nt: TGTGCCAGCAGCGACGACAGGAACTATGGCTACACCTTC
CDR3aa: CASSDDRNYGYTF